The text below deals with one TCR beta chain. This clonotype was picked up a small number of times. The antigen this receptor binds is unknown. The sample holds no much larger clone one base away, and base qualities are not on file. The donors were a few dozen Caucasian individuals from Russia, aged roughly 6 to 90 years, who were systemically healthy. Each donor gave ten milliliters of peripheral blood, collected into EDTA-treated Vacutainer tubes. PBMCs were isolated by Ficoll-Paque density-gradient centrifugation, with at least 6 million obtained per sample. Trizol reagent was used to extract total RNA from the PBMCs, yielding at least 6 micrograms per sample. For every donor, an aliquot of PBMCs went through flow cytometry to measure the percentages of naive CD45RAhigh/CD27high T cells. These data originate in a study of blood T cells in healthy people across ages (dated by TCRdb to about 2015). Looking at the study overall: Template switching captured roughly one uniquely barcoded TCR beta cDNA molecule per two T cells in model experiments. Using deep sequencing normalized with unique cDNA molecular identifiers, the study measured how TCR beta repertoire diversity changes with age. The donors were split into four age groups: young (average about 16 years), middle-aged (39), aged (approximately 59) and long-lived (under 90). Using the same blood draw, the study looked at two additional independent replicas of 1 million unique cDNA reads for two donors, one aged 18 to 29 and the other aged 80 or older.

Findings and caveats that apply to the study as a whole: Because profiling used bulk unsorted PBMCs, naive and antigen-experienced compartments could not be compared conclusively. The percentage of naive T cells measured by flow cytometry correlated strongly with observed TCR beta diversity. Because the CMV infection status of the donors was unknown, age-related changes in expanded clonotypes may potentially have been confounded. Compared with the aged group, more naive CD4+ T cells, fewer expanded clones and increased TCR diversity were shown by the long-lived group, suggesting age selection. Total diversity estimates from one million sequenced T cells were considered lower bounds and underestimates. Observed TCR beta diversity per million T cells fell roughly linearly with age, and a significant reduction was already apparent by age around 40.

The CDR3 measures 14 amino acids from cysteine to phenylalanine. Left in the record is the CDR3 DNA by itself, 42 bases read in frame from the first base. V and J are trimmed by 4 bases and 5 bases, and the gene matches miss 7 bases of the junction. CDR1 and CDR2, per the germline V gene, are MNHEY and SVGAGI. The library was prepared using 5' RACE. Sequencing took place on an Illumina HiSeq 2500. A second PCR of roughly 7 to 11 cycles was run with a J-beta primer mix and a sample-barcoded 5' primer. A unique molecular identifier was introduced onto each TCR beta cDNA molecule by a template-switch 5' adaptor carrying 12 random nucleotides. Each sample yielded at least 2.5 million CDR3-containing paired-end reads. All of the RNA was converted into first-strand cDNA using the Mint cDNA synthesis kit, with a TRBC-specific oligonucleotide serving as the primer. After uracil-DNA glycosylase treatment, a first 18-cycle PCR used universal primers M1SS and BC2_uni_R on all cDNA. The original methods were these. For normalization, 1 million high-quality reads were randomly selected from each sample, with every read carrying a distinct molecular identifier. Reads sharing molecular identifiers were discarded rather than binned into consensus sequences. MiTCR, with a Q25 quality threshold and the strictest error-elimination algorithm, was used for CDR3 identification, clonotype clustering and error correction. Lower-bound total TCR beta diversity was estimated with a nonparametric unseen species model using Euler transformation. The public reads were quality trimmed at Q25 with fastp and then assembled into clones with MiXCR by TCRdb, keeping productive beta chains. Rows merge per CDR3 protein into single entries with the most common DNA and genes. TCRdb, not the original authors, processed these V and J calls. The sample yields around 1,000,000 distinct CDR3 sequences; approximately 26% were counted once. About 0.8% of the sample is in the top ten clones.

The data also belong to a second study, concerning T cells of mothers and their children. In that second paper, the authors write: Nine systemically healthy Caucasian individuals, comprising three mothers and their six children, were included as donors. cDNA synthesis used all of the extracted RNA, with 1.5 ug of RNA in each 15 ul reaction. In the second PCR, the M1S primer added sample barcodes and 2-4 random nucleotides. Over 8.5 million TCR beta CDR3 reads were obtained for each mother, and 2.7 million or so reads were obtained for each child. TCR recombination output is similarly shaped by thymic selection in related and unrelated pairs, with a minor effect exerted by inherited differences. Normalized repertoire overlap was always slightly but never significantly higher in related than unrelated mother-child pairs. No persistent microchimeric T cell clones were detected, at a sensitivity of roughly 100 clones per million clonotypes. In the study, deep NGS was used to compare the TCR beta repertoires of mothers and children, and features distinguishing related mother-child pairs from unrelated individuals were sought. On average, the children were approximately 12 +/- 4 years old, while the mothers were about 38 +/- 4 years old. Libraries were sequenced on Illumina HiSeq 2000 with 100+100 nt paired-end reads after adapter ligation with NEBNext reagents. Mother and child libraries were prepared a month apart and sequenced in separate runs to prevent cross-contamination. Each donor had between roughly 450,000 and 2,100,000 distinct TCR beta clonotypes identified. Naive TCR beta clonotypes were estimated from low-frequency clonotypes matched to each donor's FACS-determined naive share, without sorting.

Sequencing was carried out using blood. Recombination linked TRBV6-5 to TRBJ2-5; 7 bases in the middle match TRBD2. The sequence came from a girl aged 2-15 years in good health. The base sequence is TGTGCCAGCAGTTCCCCGGGACTAACGGAGACCCAGTACTTC. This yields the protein CASSSPGLTETQYF.